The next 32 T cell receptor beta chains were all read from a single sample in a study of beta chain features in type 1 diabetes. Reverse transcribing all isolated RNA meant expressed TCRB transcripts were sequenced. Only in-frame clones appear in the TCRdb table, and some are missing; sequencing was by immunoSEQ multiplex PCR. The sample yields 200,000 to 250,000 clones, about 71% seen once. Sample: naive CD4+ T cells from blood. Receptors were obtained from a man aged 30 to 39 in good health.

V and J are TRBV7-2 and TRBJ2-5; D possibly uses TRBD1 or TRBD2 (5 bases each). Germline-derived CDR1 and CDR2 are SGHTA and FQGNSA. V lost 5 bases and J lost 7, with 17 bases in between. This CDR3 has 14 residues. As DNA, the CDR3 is TGTGCCAGCAGCACTAAAGGGGACCCAGGGACCCAGTACTTC. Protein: CASSTKGDPGTQYF.

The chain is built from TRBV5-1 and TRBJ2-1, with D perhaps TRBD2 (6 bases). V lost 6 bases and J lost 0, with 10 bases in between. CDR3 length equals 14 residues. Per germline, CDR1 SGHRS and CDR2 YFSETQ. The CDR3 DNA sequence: TGCGCCAGCACCCAGGAGGGCTCCTACAATGAGCAGTTCTTC. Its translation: CASTQEGSYNEQFF.

The CDR3 here is CASSFTGAGEQYF. The DNA for the CDR3 is TGTGCCAGCAGCTTTACAGGGGCAGGGGAGCAGTACTTC. The rearrangement links TRBV7-2 to TRBJ2-7; 7 positions match TRBD1. After removal of 3 bases from V and 7 bases from J, the junction contained 6 bases not matched to a gene. The CDR3 has 13 residues. Germline V lookup: CDR1 SGHTA, CDR2 FQGNSA.

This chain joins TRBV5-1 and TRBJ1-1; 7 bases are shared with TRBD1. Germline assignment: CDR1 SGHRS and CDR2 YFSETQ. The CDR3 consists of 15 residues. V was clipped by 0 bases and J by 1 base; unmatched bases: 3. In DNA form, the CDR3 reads TGCGCCAGCAGCTTGGAGGGACAGACGAACACTGAAGCTTTCTTT. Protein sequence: CASSLEGQTNTEAFF.

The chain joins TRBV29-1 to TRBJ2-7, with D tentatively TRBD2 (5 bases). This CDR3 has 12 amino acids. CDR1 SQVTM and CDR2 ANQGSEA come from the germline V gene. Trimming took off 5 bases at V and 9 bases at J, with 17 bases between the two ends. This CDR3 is CSVTDAAEVQYF. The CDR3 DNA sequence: TGCAGCGTTACCGATGCGGCGGAGGTGCAGTACTTC.

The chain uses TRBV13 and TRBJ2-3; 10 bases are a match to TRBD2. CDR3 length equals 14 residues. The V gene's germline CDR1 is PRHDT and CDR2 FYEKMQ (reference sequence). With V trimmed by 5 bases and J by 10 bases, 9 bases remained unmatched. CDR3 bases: TGTGCCAGCAGCCTTAGCGGGGGGTCCCTCGCGCAGTATTTT. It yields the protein CASSLSGGSLAQYF.

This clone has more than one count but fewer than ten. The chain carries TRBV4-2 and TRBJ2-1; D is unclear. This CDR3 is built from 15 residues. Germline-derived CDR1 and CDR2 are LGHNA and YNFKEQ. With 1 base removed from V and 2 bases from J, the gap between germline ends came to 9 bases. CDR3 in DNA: TGTGCCAGCAGCCAAGCCCCCTTTACCTACAATGAGCAGTTCTTC. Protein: CASSQAPFTYNEQFF.

The CDR3 loop reads CASSYPGVTGANVLTF. CDR3 sequence (DNA): TGTGCCAGCAGTTACCCAGGGGTAACGGGGGCCAACGTCCTGACTTTC. This rearrangement joins TRBV13 to TRBJ2-6; D perhaps matches TRBD1 (6 bases). The germline V gene encodes CDR1 PRHDT and CDR2 FYEKMQ (reference sequence). The V end lost 6 bases, the J end lost 4 bases, and 16 bases lay between the germline ends. The CDR3 covers 16 residues.

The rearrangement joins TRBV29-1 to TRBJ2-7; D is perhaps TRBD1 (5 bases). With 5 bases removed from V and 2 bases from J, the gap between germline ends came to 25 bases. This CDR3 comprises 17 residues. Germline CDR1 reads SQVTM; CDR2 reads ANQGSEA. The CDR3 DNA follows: TGCAGCGTTTGGGGATCCAGACAGACCCAAACACCCTACGAGCAGTACTTC. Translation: CSVWGSRQTQTPYEQYF.

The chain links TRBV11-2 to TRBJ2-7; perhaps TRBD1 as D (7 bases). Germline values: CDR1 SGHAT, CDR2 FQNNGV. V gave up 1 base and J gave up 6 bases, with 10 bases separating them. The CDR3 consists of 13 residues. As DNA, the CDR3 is TGTGCCAGCAGCTTAGCAGGGGGGAGCGAGCAGTACTTC. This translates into CASSLAGGSEQYF.

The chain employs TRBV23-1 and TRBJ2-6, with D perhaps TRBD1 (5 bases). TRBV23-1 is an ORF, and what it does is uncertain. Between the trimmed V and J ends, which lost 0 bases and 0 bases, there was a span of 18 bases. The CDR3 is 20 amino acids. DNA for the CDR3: TGCGCCAGCAGTCAATCTCAGGGCCCCAGAACCCACTCTGGGGCCAACGTCCTGACTTTC. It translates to CASSQSQGPRTHSGANVLTF.

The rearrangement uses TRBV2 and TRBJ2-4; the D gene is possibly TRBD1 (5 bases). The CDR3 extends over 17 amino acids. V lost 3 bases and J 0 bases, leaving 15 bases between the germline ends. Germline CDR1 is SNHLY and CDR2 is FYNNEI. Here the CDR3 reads CASSDVTEVLAKNIQYF. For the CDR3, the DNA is TGTGCCAGCAGTGACGTGACAGAAGTACTAGCCAAAAACATTCAGTACTTC. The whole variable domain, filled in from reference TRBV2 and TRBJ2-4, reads EPEVTQTPSHQVTQMGQEVILRCVPISNHLYFYWYRQILGQKVEFLVSFYNNEISEKSEIFDDQFSVERPDGSNFTLKIRSTKLEDSAMYFCASSDVTEVLAKNIQYFGAGTRLSVL.

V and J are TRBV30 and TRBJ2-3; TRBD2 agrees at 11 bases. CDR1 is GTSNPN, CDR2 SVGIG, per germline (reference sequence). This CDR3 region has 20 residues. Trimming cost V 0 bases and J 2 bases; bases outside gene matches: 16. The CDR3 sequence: CAWSVLRAFSGGAATDTQYF. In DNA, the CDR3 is TGTGCCTGGAGTGTACTGAGGGCCTTTAGCGGGGGGGCCGCCACAGATACGCAGTATTTT.

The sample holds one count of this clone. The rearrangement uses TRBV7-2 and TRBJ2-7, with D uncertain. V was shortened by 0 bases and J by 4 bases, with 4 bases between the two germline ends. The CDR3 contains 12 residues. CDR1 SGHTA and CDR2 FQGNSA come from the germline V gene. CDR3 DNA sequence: TGTGCCAGCAGCTTAGCGCGGTACGAGCAGTACTTC. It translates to CASSLARYEQYF.

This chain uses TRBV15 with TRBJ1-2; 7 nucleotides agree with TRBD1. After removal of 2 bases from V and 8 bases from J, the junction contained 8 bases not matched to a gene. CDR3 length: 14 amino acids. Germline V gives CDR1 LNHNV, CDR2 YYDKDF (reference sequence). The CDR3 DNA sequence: TGTGCCACCAGCAGATCCACCCAGGGGGTGGGCTACACCTTC. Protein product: CATSRSTQGVGYTF.

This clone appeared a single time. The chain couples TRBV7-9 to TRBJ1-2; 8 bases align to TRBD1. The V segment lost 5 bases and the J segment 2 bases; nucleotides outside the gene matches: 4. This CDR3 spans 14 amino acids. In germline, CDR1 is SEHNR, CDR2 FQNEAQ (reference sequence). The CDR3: CASSPGQGNYGYTF. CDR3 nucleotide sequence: TGTGCCAGCAGCCCTGGACAGGGCAACTATGGCTACACCTTC.

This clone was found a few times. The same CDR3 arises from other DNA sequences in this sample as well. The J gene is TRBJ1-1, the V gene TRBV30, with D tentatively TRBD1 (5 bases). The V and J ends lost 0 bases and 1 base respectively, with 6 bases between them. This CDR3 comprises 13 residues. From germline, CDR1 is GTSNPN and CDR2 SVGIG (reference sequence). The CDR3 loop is CAWSVRENTEAFF. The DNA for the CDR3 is TGTGCCTGGAGTGTCAGGGAGAACACTGAAGCTTTCTTT.

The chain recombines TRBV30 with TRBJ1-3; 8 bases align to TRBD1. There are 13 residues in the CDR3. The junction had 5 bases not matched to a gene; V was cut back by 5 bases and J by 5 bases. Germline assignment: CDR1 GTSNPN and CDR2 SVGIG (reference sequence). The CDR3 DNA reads TGTGCCTGGCGATGGACAGGGAGAAACACCATATATTTT. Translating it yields CAWRWTGRNTIYF.

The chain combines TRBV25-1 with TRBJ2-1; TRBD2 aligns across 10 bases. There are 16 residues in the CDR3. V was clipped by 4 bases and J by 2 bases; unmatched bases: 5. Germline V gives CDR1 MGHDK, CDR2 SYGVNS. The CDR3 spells CASSALTSGTYNEQFF. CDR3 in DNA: TGTGCCAGCAGTGCCCTAACTAGCGGGACCTACAATGAGCAGTTCTTC.

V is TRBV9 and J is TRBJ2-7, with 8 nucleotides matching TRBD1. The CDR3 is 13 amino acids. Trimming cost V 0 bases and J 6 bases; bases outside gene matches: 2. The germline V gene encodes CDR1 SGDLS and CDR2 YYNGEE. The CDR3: CASSVGTGSEQYF. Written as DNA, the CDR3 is TGTGCCAGCAGCGTAGGGACAGGGAGCGAGCAGTACTTC.

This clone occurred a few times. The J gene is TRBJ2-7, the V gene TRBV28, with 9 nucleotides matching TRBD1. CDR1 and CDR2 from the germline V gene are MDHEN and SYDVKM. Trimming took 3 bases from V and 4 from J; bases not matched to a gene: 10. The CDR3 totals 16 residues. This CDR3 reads CASSLGGQGSRYEQYF. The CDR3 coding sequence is TGTGCCAGCAGTTTGGGTGGACAGGGGTCCAGGTACGAGCAGTACTTC.

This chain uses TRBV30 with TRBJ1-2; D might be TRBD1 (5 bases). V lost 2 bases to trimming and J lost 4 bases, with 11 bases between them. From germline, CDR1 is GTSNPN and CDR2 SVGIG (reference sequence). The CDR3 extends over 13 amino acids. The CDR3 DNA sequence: TGTGCCTGGAGTCCACAGGAATTCTATGGCTACACCTTC. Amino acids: CAWSPQEFYGYTF.

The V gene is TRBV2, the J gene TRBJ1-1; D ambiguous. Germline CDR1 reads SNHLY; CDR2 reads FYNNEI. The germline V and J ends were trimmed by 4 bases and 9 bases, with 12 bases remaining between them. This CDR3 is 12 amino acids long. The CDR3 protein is CASSGSPDKAFF. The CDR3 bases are TGTGCCAGCAGTGGATCGCCAGATAAAGCTTTCTTT.

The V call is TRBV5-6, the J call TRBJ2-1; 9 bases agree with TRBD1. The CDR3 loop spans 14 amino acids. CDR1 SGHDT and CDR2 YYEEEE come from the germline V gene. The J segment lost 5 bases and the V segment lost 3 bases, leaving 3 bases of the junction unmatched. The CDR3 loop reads CASSSGQGNNEQFF. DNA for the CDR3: TGTGCCAGCAGCTCGGGACAGGGTAACAATGAGCAGTTCTTC.

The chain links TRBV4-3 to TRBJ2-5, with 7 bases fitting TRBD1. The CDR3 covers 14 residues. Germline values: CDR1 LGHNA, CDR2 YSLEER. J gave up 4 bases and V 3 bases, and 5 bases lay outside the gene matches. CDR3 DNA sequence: TGCGCCAGCAGCCAGACAGGGCACGGAGAGACCCAGTACTTC. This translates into CASSQTGHGETQYF.

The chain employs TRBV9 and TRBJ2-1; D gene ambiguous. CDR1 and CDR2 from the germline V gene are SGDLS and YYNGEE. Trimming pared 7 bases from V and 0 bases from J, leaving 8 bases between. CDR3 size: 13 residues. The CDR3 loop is CASGRNSYNEQFF. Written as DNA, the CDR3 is TGTGCCAGCGGGCGGAACTCCTACAATGAGCAGTTCTTC.

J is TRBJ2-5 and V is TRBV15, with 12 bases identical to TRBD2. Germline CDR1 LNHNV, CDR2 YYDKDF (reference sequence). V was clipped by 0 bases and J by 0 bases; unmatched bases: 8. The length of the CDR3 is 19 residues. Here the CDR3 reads CATSRDLTSGRKYQETQYF. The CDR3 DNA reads TGTGCCACCAGCAGAGATCTGACTAGCGGGAGAAAGTACCAAGAGACCCAGTACTTC.

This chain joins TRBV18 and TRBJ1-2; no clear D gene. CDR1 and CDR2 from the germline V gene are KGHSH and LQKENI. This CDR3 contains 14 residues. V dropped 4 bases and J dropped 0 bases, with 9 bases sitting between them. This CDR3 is CASSQGGANYGYTF. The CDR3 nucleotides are TGTGCCAGCTCACAGGGTGGAGCTAACTATGGCTACACCTTC.

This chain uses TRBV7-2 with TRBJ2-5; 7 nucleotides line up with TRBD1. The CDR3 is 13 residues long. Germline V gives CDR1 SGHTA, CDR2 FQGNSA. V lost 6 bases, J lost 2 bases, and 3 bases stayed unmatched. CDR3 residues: CASRDRVQETQYF. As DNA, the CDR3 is TGTGCCAGCAGAGACAGGGTACAAGAGACCCAGTACTTC.

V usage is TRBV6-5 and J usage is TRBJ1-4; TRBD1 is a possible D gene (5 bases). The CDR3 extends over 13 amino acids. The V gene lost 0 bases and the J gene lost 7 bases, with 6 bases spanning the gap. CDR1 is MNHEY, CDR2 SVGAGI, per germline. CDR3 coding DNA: TGTGCCAGCAGTTACTCGACAGTTGAAAAACTGTTTTTT. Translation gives CASSYSTVEKLFF.

The CDR3 DNA reads as TGTGCCAGCAGCTTAGTTACTCAAGAGACCCAGTACTTC. It translates to CASSLVTQETQYF. The J gene is TRBJ2-5, the V gene TRBV7-2, with no clear D. The CDR3 runs to 13 residues. Germline loops: CDR1 SGHTA, CDR2 FQGNSA. V was trimmed by 1 base and J by 2 bases, leaving 5 bases between them. The whole variable domain, remainder taken from reference TRBV7-2 and TRBJ2-5, is GAGVSQSPSNKVTEKGKDVELRCDPISGHTALYWYRQSLGQGLEFLIYFQGNSAPDKSGLPSDRFSAERTGGSVSTLTIQRTQQEDSAVYLCASSLVTQETQYFGPGTRLLVL.

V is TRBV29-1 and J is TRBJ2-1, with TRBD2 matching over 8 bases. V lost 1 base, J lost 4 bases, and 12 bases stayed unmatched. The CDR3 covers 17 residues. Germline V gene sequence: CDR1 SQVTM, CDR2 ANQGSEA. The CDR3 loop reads CSVEGQPGGATYNEQFF. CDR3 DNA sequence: TGCAGCGTTGAAGGGCAGCCCGGGGGGGCTACGTACAATGAGCAGTTCTTC.